Following are 9 T cell receptor beta chains from one sample sequenced in a study of shared clonotypes between healthy human individuals. Assay used: immunoSEQ multiplex PCR; TCRdb lists only in-frame clones, some missing. Of some 630,000 clones listed, 72% were seen once; the top ten hold less than 2%. Sequencing input: memory CD4+ T cells sorted from blood. Subset given: CD45RA-negative fraction. Receptors originate from a woman aged 25 to 39 in good health.

The chain combines TRBV28 with TRBJ1-5; TRBD1 aligns across 8 bases. From germline, CDR1 is MDHEN and CDR2 SYDVKM. Trimming cost V 5 bases and J 5 bases; bases outside gene matches: 11. The CDR3 runs to 16 residues. CDR3 nucleotides: TGTGCCAGCAGTGCGTCATCGGGGACAGGCCATCAGCCCCAGCATTTT. This codes for CASSASSGTGHQPQHF.

This rearrangement joins TRBV6-1 to TRBJ1-3; D is unresolved. V was clipped by 4 bases and J by 3 bases, with 10 bases between them. The CDR3 sequence is 14 residues long. Germline V gene lookup returns CDR1 MNHNS and CDR2 SASEGT. CDR3: CASSAGSDGNTIYF. The CDR3 DNA reads as TGTGCCAGCAGTGCCGGCAGCGATGGAAACACCATATATTTT.

CDR3 sequence (DNA): TGTGCCAGCAGCTTAATGGGCGGGGAAGCCTACGAGCAGTACTTC. Its translation is CASSLMGGEAYEQYF. The V call is TRBV7-3, the J call TRBJ2-7; maybe TRBD2 (6 bases). CDR3 size: 15 residues. The germline gives CDR1 SGHTA, CDR2 FQGTGA. V was trimmed by 1 base and J by 2 bases, leaving 12 bases between them. The whole variable domain, remainder taken from reference TRBV7-3 and TRBJ2-7, is GAGVSQTPSNKVTEKGKYVELRCDPISGHTALYWYRQSLGQGPEFLIYFQGTGAADDSGLPNDRFFAVRPEGSVSTLKIQRTERGDSAVYLCASSLMGGEAYEQYFGPGTRLTVT.

With respect to this clone: Other nucleotide sequences from this sample produce the same CDR3. V usage is TRBV28 and J usage is TRBJ2-7; D call uncertain. CDR1 and CDR2 from the germline V gene are MDHEN and SYDVKM. This CDR3 is 13 amino acids long. Trimming removed 3 bases at V and 2 bases at J, with 8 bases between. The CDR3 loop reads CASSLGGPYEQYF. CDR3 bases: TGTGCCAGCAGTTTGGGCGGACCCTACGAGCAGTACTTC.

The genes are TRBV13 and TRBJ2-3; D is unclear. Trimming took 1 base from V and 7 from J, leaving 9 bases between them. The CDR3 is 13 residues long. Germline CDR1 PRHDT, CDR2 FYEKMQ (reference sequence). CDR3 DNA sequence: TGTGCCAGCAGCTTAGCTCTCGTAAATACGCAGTATTTT. Translated: CASSLALVNTQYF.

This rearrangement joins TRBV7-2 to TRBJ2-5; TRBD2 might be the D (6 bases). The ends were cut back, 7 bases at V and 1 base at J, with 10 bases in the middle. Germline CDR1 reads SGHTA; CDR2 reads FQGNSA. This CDR3 region has 13 residues. CDR3: CASMGDFQETQYF. DNA of the CDR3: TGTGCCAGCATGGGGGACTTCCAAGAGACCCAGTACTTC.

The gene calls are TRBV11-2 and TRBJ2-1; the D is unclear. Germline CDR1 and CDR2: SGHAT and FQNNGV. V lost 3 bases to trimming and J lost 9 bases, with 3 bases between them. This CDR3 has 10 residues. The CDR3 spells CASSLGEQFF. In nucleotides, the CDR3 is TGTGCCAGCAGCTTGGGTGAGCAGTTCTTC.

This clone was detected only once. The chain links TRBV28 to TRBJ1-1; D ambiguous. V lost 3 bases and J lost 1, with 6 bases in between. The CDR3 consists of 13 residues. Per germline, CDR1 MDHEN and CDR2 SYDVKM. CDR3 coding DNA: TGTGCCAGCAGTTTCGTCCAGAACACTGAAGCTTTCTTT. The encoded protein is CASSFVQNTEAFF. Combining the CDR3 with reference TRBV28 and TRBJ1-1 gives the whole variable domain DVKVTQSSRYLVKRTGEKVFLECVQDMDHENMFWYRQDPGLGLRLIYFSYDVKMKEKGDIPEGYSVSREKKERFSLILESASTNQTSMYLCASSFVQNTEAFFGQGTRLTVV.

The J gene is TRBJ2-2, the V gene TRBV25-1; D unclear. This CDR3 region has 10 residues. Germline V gene sequence: CDR1 MGHDK, CDR2 SYGVNS. Trimming removed 6 bases from V and 7 bases from J, with 3 bases in between. In nucleotides, the CDR3 is TGTGCCAGCAGCTACGGGGAGCTGTTTTTT. It codes for CASSYGELFF.